This note documents a single T cell receptor (beta chain) sequence. This clonotype was seen at least ten times. It has no known antigen specificity. No much larger clone exists at a distance of one base, and base qualities are not known. Taken with the paper, the label for treatment or condition translates to: in vitro stimulation with specific CMV peptide epitopes to enrich CMV-specific T cells. V loses 4 bases of germline sequence and J loses 0 bases, and the interval between the two ends is 7 bases. The CDR3 starts with the cysteine, ends with the phenylalanine, and has 13 residues. Just the 39-base CDR3 DNA is kept, in frame starting at base 1. CDR1 SGHNT and CDR2 YYREEE are derived from the germline V gene (reference sequence). This sample stems from a study of T cell repertoires in cytomegalovirus infection (dated by TCRdb to the late 2010s). Broadly, across the study: Peptide stimulations targeted recently identified HLA-C-restricted CMV epitopes, whose presentation resists viral immunomodulation, together with well-studied HLA-B-restricted epitopes. Because public TCR beta signatures pointed to carriage of CMV infection together with the matching HLA type, the HLA type of each donor mattered for the analysis.

What the research found in general, with its limitations: The ex vivo response was dominated by HLA-C-restricted CMV-specific TCR beta clonotypes, which also provided the single most frequent clonotype in two of eight donors. Carriers of CMV infection plus the relevant HLA type were discriminated by the cumulative frequency of public TCR beta family members in the study cohort and in an independent roughly 400-donor cohort.

The reads were generated on an Illumina HiSeq 1500. TCRdb's own reprocessing of the public reads used fastp at Q25 and MiXCR and kept productive beta chains. Records with the same CDR3 protein are collapsed into one entry carrying the most frequent genes and DNA. The table for this sample lists more than 95,000 distinct CDR3 sequences; roughly a third of them were counted only once. Together, the top ten hold roughly 50% of the sample. The rearrangement combines TRBV5-4 with TRBJ1-1, with the D gene call left open. The sequence was obtained from a human donor in good health (CMV status not recorded). Some clones in this sample may be carry-over from other donors' samples. The sample consisted of CD8+ T cells from cultured PBMCs, taken from culture after CMV antigen stimulation. The nucleotides are TGTGCCAGCAGCCGTAGCGTGAACACTGAAGCTTTCTTT. Its amino acids are CASSRSVNTEAFF.